The clone carrying this TCR beta chain was seen ten or more times. Its target is not known. The entry originates in a study of immune heterogeneity within non-small cell lung tumors. Study conclusions and caveats: Identical dominant CDR3 beta clonotypes recurred across a patient's tumor sites, together with site-unique high-frequency clones.

Amplifying TCR beta CDR3 involved multiplex PCR carried out with 32 V and 13 J primers. Each CDR3 protein gets one entry after TCRdb re-called the multiplex PCR reads with MiXCR. This sample carries about 21,000 distinct CDR3 sequences, 28% of them seen once, and the ten largest clones take 4% to 5.5%. The CDR3 covers 16 residues. Germline-derived CDR1 and CDR2 are MNHEY and SVGEGT. Trimming removed 5 bases from V and 2 bases from J, with 16 bases in between. Bulk tumor genomic DNA, 600 to 650 ng per sample, was used as template. Several biopsies per primary tumor were taken during surgery, spaced as far apart as possible. Undergoing curative surgery were patients whose non-small cell lung cancer was untreated and newly diagnosed. Each donor was a newly diagnosed non-small cell lung cancer patient undergoing surgery with curative intent.

This sequence originates from a man aged 35 to 55 with non-small cell lung cancer. The specimen sequenced was lung tumor tissue. The chain links TRBV6-2 or TRBV6-3 to TRBJ2-1; tentatively, D is TRBD1 (5 bases). For the CDR3, the DNA is TGTGCCAGCAGTCGGACACTGGCCGCCCCCTACAATGAGCAGTTCTTC. Protein product: CASSRTLAAPYNEQFF.